These T cell receptor beta chains were read from a single sample in a study of cytomegalovirus exposure and HLA in healthy donors. Generated by immunoSEQ multiplex PCR, the TCRdb table keeps only in-frame clones and is missing some. The sample has 90,000 to 110,000 clones; 86% are singletons. The sample comprised PBMCs. All receptors derive from a young woman in good health and CMV-seropositive. CDR3s include the opening cysteine and the closing phenylalanine or tryptophan. A D gene is named only where the DNA matches it firmly. The listing skips clone size in some rows; elsewhere it reads once, few, many or a size class.

CDR3 length	clone size	V gene	J gene	D gene	CDR3 DNA	CDR3 protein
18	-	TRBV7-2	TRBJ2-1	TRBD2	TGTGCCAGCAGCTTAGGAGTCTCTAGCGGGGGGGCTTTCGATGAGCAGTTCTTC	CASSLGVSSGGAFDEQFF
16	once	TRBV10-3	TRBJ2-7	TRBD2	TGTGCCATCAGCCGCTCCGGGACTAGCGGGCCCTACGAGCAGTACTTC	CAISRSGTSGPYEQYF
15	-	TRBV5-1	TRBJ2-6	-	TGCGCCAGCAGCTTGGGGACATTTGGGGCCAACGTCCTGACTTTC	CASSLGTFGANVLTF
14	-	TRBV7-9	TRBJ2-3	-	TGTGCCAGCAGCCCCGAGGATTACACAGATACGCAGTATTTT	CASSPEDYTDTQYF
12	-	TRBV5-8	TRBJ1-1	-	TGTGCCAGCGCCAGGGGATCCCCAGAAGCTTTCTTT	CASARGSPEAFF
15	few	TRBV19	TRBJ1-1	-	TGTGCCACAACGGGTACGGGGAGTGTGAACACTGAAGCTTTCTTT	CATTGTGSVNTEAFF
14	-	TRBV7-9	TRBJ1-1	-	TGTGCCAGCAGCTTCTCACGAAGCAACACTGAAGCTTTCTTT	CASSFSRSNTEAFF
13	-	TRBV15	TRBJ2-5	TRBD1	TGTGCCACCACTAAGACAGGGGAAGGGACCCAGTACTTC	CATTKTGEGTQYF
19	-	TRBV11-1	TRBJ1-2	TRBD1	TGTGCCAGCAGCTTGGGGACCACGGAGAATATAGGGGGCGTCTATGGCTACACCTTC	CASSLGTTENIGGVYGYTF
16	-	TRBV14	TRBJ2-7	-	TGTGCCAGCAGCCAAGTCTTTATGCCTATTTCCTACGAGCAGTACTTC	CASSQVFMPISYEQYF
14	-	TRBV5-6	TRBJ1-1	-	TGTGCCAGCACCCGCGGGAGGATTAGGACTGAAGCTTTCTTT	CASTRGRIRTEAFF
17	once	TRBV21-1	TRBJ1-2	-	TGTGCCAGCAGCAGATTGATCCCCCAGGGCGGCTCACGTGGCTACACCTTC	CASSRLIPQGGSRGYTF
15	once	TRBV5-8	TRBJ1-6	TRBD1	TGTGCCAGCAAGAAATCCGGGACAGCTAATTCACCCCTCCACTTT	CASKKSGTANSPLHF
13	-	TRBV19	TRBJ1-4	TRBD1	TGTGCCAGCCGGGACAGGGATACTGAAAAACTGTTTTTT	CASRDRDTEKLFF
13	-	TRBV4-1	TRBJ1-2	-	TGCGCCAGCAGCCGGGTTTTGGAGAATGGCTACACCTTC	CASSRVLENGYTF
14	-	TRBV27	TRBJ2-1	-	TGTGCCAGCAGCCCTGACAGTTCTTCGAATGAGCAGTTCTTC	CASSPDSSSNEQFF
14	-	TRBV27	TRBJ2-1	-	TGTGCCAGCAGTTTGGCAGGGACATACAATGAGCAGTTCTTC	CASSLAGTYNEQFF
14	-	TRBV19	TRBJ1-4	-	TGTGCCAGTAGTATAGGCGCCTCCCGAGAAAAACTGTTTTTT	CASSIGASREKLFF
14	-	TRBV5-6	TRBJ1-1	-	TGTGCCAGCAGCTTGGCCGGGGGAGGTACTGAAGCTTTCTTT	CASSLAGGGTEAFF
13	once	TRBV19	TRBJ2-1	-	TGTGCCAGTAGTATTGGGCTACCAAATGAGCAGTTCTTC	CASSIGLPNEQFF
17	-	TRBV5-4	TRBJ2-3	TRBD2	TGTGCCAGCAGCTTCCTGACTAGCGGGATAGGCACAGATACGCAGTATTTT	CASSFLTSGIGTDTQYF
19	-	TRBV4-1	TRBJ2-6	TRBD2	TGCGCCAGCAGCCAAAGATCTAGCGGGGTGGGCTCTGGGGCCAACGTCCTGACTTTC	CASSQRSSGVGSGANVLTF
15	-	TRBV9	TRBJ1-5	-	TGTGCCAGCAGCGTAGGGGGGGACTTCAATCAGCCCCAGCATTTT	CASSVGGDFNQPQHF
14	once	TRBV9	TRBJ2-1	TRBD2	TGTGCCAGCAGCGTAGGAGGCGGGGGGGCTATCTTAATCTTC	CASSVGGGGAILIF
19	-	TRBV6-1	TRBJ2-3	-	TGTGCCAGCAGTGAAGCGTGGCGACGGAGAGTCGGGAACGAAGATACGCAGTATTTT	CASSEAWRRRVGNEDTQYF
16	-	TRBV7-6	TRBJ2-3	-	TGTGCCAGCAGCTTAGGGGCCGGGGGGCGCACAGATACGCAGTATTTT	CASSLGAGGRTDTQYF
12	-	TRBV10-2	TRBJ1-2	-	TGCGCCACACTAGACCGGGCGGGTGGCTACACCTTC	CATLDRAGGYTF